This TCR beta chain was obtained from a study of T cell repertoires in ileal Crohn's disease. The study's findings and limits: Sorted CD8 T cells held more high-frequency clones than CD4. Every patient over 26.8% clonality showed endoscopic recurrence. Active smokers at surgery had more clonal expansions than non-smokers.

Included were adult ileal or ileocolonic Crohn's patients indicated for ileocolonic resection. Points on this clone: Its antigen remains unknown.

Germline values: CDR1 SGHKS, CDR2 YYEKEE (reference sequence). The CDR3 is 16 amino acids. Trimming cost V 3 bases and J 4 bases; bases outside gene matches: 12. Clones were read by immunoSEQ multiplex PCR, and TCRdb kept only the in-frame ones, dropping some. This table has about 12,000 clones, roughly four fifths appearing once. What was sequenced was ileal tissue. This receptor was identified in an adult with Crohn's disease. This rearrangement joins TRBV5-5 to TRBJ1-2; TRBD1 matches 7 bases. This chain's CDR3 is CASSSPGQERVYGYTF. In nucleotides, the CDR3 is TGTGCCAGCAGCTCACCCGGACAGGAAAGGGTCTATGGCTACACCTTC. The variable domain in full, completed from reference TRBV5-5 and TRBJ1-2, reads DAGVTQSPTHLIKTRGQQVTLRCSPISGHKSVSWYQQVLGQGPQFIFQYYEKEERGRGNFPDRFSARQFPNYSSELNVNALLLGDSALYLCASSSPGQERVYGYTFGSGTRLTVV.